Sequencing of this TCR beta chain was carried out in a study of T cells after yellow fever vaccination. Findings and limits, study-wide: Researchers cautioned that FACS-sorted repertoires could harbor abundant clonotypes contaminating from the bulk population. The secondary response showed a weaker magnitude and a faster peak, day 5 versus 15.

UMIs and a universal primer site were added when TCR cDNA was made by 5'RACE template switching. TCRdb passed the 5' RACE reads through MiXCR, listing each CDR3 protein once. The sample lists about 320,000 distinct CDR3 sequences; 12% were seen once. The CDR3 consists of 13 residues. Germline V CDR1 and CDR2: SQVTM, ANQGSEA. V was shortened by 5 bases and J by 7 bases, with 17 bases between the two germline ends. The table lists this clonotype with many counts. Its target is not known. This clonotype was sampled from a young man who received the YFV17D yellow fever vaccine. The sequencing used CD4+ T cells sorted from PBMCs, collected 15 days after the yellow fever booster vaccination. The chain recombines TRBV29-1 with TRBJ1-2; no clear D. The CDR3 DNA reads TGCAGCGTTATTCCCGGACTCCATTCTGGCTACACCTTC. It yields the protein CSVIPGLHSGYTF.